The 20 T cell receptor beta chains given below trace back to one sample, sequenced in a study of T cell repertoires in cytomegalovirus infection. For these receptors, no antigen is known. TCRdb processed the reads anew with MiXCR; each CDR3 protein has one entry. This sample carries roughly 730,000 distinct CDR3 sequences, around 35% of them seen once, and the ten largest clones take 15% to 20%. The sequencing here drew on cultured PBMCs, taken from culture after CMV antigen stimulation. Receptors were obtained from a human donor in good health (CMV status not recorded). Some clones in this sample may be carry-over from other donors' samples.

The rearrangement uses TRBV5-4 and TRBJ2-1; 9 bases match TRBD2. Trimming at V came to 3 bases and at J to 4 bases, leaving 8 bases not matched to a gene. From germline, CDR1 is SGHNT and CDR2 YYREEE (reference sequence). The CDR3 has 16 residues. The CDR3 loop is CASSSGLAPTYNEQFF. Here the CDR3 DNA reads TGTGCCAGCAGCTCGGGACTAGCCCCGACTTACAATGAGCAGTTCTTC.

In regard to this clonotype: A clone one base away is much larger, so this may be a read error. The chain links TRBV7-2 to TRBJ2-3; the match to TRBD2 covers 9 bases. This CDR3 has 16 residues. Germline-derived CDR1 and CDR2 are SGHTA and FQGNSA. Losses at the gene ends were 7 bases for V and 6 bases for J; bases not matched to a gene: 14. The CDR3 here is CASTTGTSSPGDTQYF. The CDR3 coding sequence is TGTGCCAGCACCACCGGGACTAGCTCACCGGGGGATACGCAGTATTTT.

This clonotype was seen repeatedly, ten times or more. J is TRBJ2-1 and V is TRBV7-2; D is possibly TRBD2 (5 bases). The ends were cut back, 4 bases at V and 10 bases at J, with 8 bases in the middle. Germline assignment: CDR1 SGHTA and CDR2 FQGNSA. This CDR3 is 11 amino acids long. CDR3 protein: CASSYRGEQFF. DNA of the CDR3: TGTGCCAGCAGCTACCGAGGGGAGCAGTTCTTC.

The chain links TRBV6-5 to TRBJ2-3, with TRBD1 matching over 7 bases. The CDR3 contains 12 residues. In germline, CDR1 is MNHEY, CDR2 SVGAGI. Unmatched junction bases numbered 3, after V lost 10 bases and J lost 2 bases. The CDR3 here is CATQGVTDTQYF. The CDR3 region has the DNA TGTGCCACCCAGGGGGTCACAGATACGCAGTATTTT.

The rearrangement joins TRBV28 to TRBJ1-2, with TRBD1 identical over 7 bases. Germline V gives CDR1 MDHEN, CDR2 SYDVKM. Trimming cost V 6 bases and J 5 bases; bases outside gene matches: 6. The CDR3 is made up of 13 amino acids. CDR3 in DNA: TGTGCCAGCAGAACCGGGACAGAGTATGGCTACACCTTC. Its protein product is CASRTGTEYGYTF.

J is TRBJ1-6 and V is TRBV10-3; D perhaps matches TRBD1 (5 bases). The germline V gene encodes CDR1 ENHRY and CDR2 SYGVKD. V was trimmed by 10 bases and J by 2 bases, leaving 12 bases between them. This CDR3 contains 14 residues. DNA for the CDR3: TGTGCCACCAAAGAGGGGCCCTATAATTCACCCCTCCACTTT. Encoded protein: CATKEGPYNSPLHF.

The V call is TRBV27, the J call TRBJ2-5; D might be TRBD1 (6 bases). CDR1 and CDR2 from the germline V gene are MNHEY and SMNVEV (reference sequence). The CDR3 length is 16 residues. V was cut by 6 bases and J by 5 bases, with 22 bases left in between. CDR3 in DNA: TGTGCCAGCAGCTCTTCCGGGACACCGTCCCGTGAGACCCAGTACTTC. This codes for CASSSSGTPSRETQYF.

The table lists this clonotype with a few counts. The chain is built from TRBV7-2 and TRBJ2-2; 8 nucleotides align to TRBD2. V was clipped by 1 base and J by 6 bases; unmatched bases: 10. This CDR3 comprises 17 residues. Germline V gene sequence: CDR1 SGHTA, CDR2 FQGNSA. The DNA of the CDR3 is TGTGCCAGCAGCTTAGATCGTACGGGGGGGGTCGCCGGGGAGCTGTTTTTT. This codes for CASSLDRTGGVAGELFF.

The chain carries TRBV7-9 and TRBJ1-2; D perhaps matches TRBD1 (6 bases). The CDR3 has 13 amino acids. The V end was cut by 11 bases, the J end by 2 bases, with 15 bases between. The V gene's germline CDR1 is SEHNR and CDR2 FQNEAQ (reference sequence). CDR3 coding DNA: TGTGCCTCCCGGGGGGGCCCAAACTATGGCTACACCTTC. Protein sequence: CASRGGPNYGYTF.

CDR3 residues: CASSQVKGTEAFF. CDR3 DNA sequence: TGTGCCAGCAGCCAAGTGAAGGGGACTGAAGCTTTCTTT. The genes are TRBV3-1 and TRBJ1-1, with D tentatively TRBD1 (5 bases). Germline V gene sequence: CDR1 LGHDT, CDR2 YNNKEL (reference sequence). V dropped 1 base and J dropped 5 bases, with 8 bases sitting between them. The CDR3 runs to 13 residues.

The V call is TRBV30, the J call TRBJ1-1; TRBD1 aligns across 7 bases. The length of the CDR3 is 13 residues. Looked up from germline, CDR1 is GTSNPN and CDR2 is SVGIG (reference sequence). V lost 2 bases to trimming and J lost 5 bases; unmatched junction nucleotides: 5. CDR3: CAWSTGARTEAFF. Here the CDR3 DNA reads TGTGCCTGGAGTACAGGGGCCAGAACTGAAGCTTTCTTT.

The rearrangement uses TRBV19 and TRBJ1-5; perhaps TRBD1 as D (6 bases). The V end lost 6 bases, the J end lost 6 bases, and 24 bases lay between the germline ends. Germline V CDR1 and CDR2: LNHDA, SQIVND (reference sequence). The CDR3 runs to 17 residues. In nucleotides, the CDR3 is TGTGCCAGTAGAAAAGGGGGAGGTGTAAATGGGGGTCAGCCCCAGCATTTT. It codes for CASRKGGGVNGGQPQHF.

There are a few counts of this clonotype. The chain links TRBV10-3 to TRBJ1-2; a possible D gene is TRBD1 (5 bases). The germline V gene encodes CDR1 ENHRY and CDR2 SYGVKD. V was pared by 7 bases and J by 4 bases, with 16 bases between. The CDR3 has 14 amino acids. In DNA form, the CDR3 reads TGTGCCATCACCCCGGCCAGGGAACCCTATGGCTACACCTTC. This sequence encodes CAITPAREPYGYTF.

The DNA for the CDR3 is TGCGCCAGCAGCCAAGGCTTCAGGGGTATAGATGAGCAGTTCTTC. As protein: CASSQGFRGIDEQFF. V and J are TRBV4-1 and TRBJ2-1; maybe TRBD1 (6 bases). Germline CDR1 is MGHRA and CDR2 is YSYEKL. The CDR3 sequence is 15 residues long. Trimming shortened V by 1 base and J by 8 bases, and 15 bases separated the two germline ends.

The J gene is TRBJ1-6, the V gene TRBV6-5, with D possibly being TRBD1 (6 bases). V was clipped by 6 bases and J by 1 base, with 19 bases between them. The CDR3 is 18 amino acids. CDR1 MNHEY and CDR2 SVGAGI come from the germline V gene. This chain's CDR3 is CASRSPGGAGSYNSPLHF. CDR3 DNA: TGTGCCAGCAGGTCCCCCGGGGGGGCTGGGTCCTATAATTCACCCCTCCACTTT.

The genes are TRBV11-2 and TRBJ2-7; tentative D call: TRBD2 (5 bases). CDR3 length equals 15 residues. The V end lost 4 bases, the J end lost 2 bases, and 15 bases lay between the germline ends. Germline-derived CDR1 and CDR2 are SGHAT and FQNNGV. The chain's CDR3 is CASSSRAEGAYEQYF. Here the CDR3 DNA reads TGTGCCAGCAGCTCACGGGCAGAGGGAGCCTACGAGCAGTACTTC.

In this sample, this clonotype turned up a few times. The rearrangement uses TRBV7-2 and TRBJ2-1; possibly TRBD2 for D (6 bases). The CDR3 has 18 amino acids. V was pared by 6 bases and J by 0 bases, with 21 bases between. Per germline, CDR1 SGHTA and CDR2 FQGNSA. The CDR3 loop reads CASSLRSSGGYSYNEQFF. CDR3 nucleotides: TGTGCCAGCAGTCTTAGGTCGAGCGGAGGGTACTCCTACAATGAGCAGTTCTTC. The variable domain in full, completed from reference TRBV7-2 and TRBJ2-1, reads GAGVSQSPSNKVTEKGKDVELRCDPISGHTALYWYRQSLGQGLEFLIYFQGNSAPDKSGLPSDRFSAERTGGSVSTLTIQRTQQEDSAVYLCASSLRSSGGYSYNEQFFGPGTRLTVL.

Only a few counts were recorded for this clonotype. This chain connects TRBV6-5 to TRBJ2-1, with D tentatively TRBD2 (6 bases). Germline CDR1 and CDR2: MNHEY and SVGAGI. This CDR3 is 15 amino acids long. V gave up 2 bases and J gave up 6 bases, with 14 bases separating them. The CDR3 DNA is TGTGCCAGCAGTTACGGGCCAGGGAGGCCCAATGAGCAGTTCTTC. The encoded protein is CASSYGPGRPNEQFF.

This clonotype came up a few times. This chain uses TRBV12-3 or TRBV12-4 with TRBJ2-5, with D maybe TRBD1 (6 bases). There are 14 residues in the CDR3. V was pared by 5 bases and J by 2 bases, with 12 bases between. For the CDR3, the DNA is TGTGCCAGCAGTGGCCAGGGGTCACAAGAGACCCAGTACTTC. Amino acid sequence: CASSGQGSQETQYF.

The V and J genes are TRBV6-5 and TRBJ2-5, with 9 bases aligning to TRBD1. V trimming: 7 bases; J trimming: 1 base; junction bases outside the gene matches: 7. The CDR3 totals 15 residues. Germline CDR1 and CDR2: MNHEY and SVGAGI. The CDR3 DNA reads TGTGCCAGCATTTTATCACAGGGGGCCCAAGAGACCCAGTACTTC. It codes for CASILSQGAQETQYF.